This TCR beta chain was sequenced for a study of Graves' ophthalmopathy and Graves' hyperthyroidism. Across the whole study: Ophthalmopathy not arising within 18 months of follow-up defined hyperthyroidism as stable. Study-level results: Sensitivity reached around 67% and specificity 72.22% when the model predicted ophthalmopathy progression.

This clonotype has a single count. What it recognizes is unknown. Amplification targeted the TCR beta CDR3 regions, with RNA transcripts as the source material. The authors performed first-round RT-PCR with HTBI primers and then a second-round multiplex PCR. TCRdb passed the multiplex PCR reads through MiXCR, listing each CDR3 protein once. Here the sample spans 900,000 to 1,200,000 distinct CDR3 sequences, 35% to 40% being singletons. The CDR3 contains 14 residues. Trimming cost V 6 bases and J 4 bases; bases outside gene matches: 8. Germline V lookup: CDR1 WSHSY, CDR2 SAAADI. The sample consisted of peripheral blood or thyroid tissue (not recorded which). This sequence was found in an adult man with Graves' hyperthyroidism. V and J are TRBV10-2 and TRBJ1-1, with 7 positions matching TRBD1. The CDR3 sequence is CASRGDREVTEAFF. The DNA of the CDR3 is TGCGCCAGCAGGGGTGACAGGGAGGTCACTGAAGCTTTCTTT.